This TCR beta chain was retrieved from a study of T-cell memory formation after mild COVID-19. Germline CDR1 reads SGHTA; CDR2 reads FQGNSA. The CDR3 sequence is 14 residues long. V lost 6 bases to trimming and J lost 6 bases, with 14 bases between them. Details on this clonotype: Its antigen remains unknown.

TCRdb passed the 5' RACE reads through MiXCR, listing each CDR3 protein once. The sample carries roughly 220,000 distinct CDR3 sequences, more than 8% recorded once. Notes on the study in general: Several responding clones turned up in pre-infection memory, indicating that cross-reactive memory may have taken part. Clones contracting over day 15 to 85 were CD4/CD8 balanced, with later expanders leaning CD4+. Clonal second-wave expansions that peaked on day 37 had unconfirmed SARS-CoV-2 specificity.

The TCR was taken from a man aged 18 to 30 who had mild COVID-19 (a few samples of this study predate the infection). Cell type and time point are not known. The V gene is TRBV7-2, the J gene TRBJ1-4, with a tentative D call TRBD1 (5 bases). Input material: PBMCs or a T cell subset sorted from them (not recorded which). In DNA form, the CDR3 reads TGTGCCAGCAGACCAGACAGCGTCCATGAAAAACTGTTTTTT. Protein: CASRPDSVHEKLFF.